This is a list of T cell receptor beta chains from one sample in a study of T cell responses to AZD1222 COVID-19 vaccine. Some clones are missing from TCRdb's copy, which holds only in-frame ones; the method was immunoSEQ multiplex PCR. The data show 80,000 to 90,000 clones, approximately 89% seen once. This specimen consisted of peripheral blood, obtained on day 0 of AZD1222 vaccination. Receptors originate from an adult in good health. Both conserved end residues are part of each CDR3. A D gene is named only where the DNA matches it firmly. Clone size, where shown, is once, few, many, or a class for clones that have expanded.

TRBJ1-1,TRBD1,TRBV4-3,.,CASSQDRGLFAFF,TGCGCCAGCAGCCAAGACAGGGGGCTTTTTGCTTTCTTT
TRBJ2-2,.,TRBV5-8,.,CASSLIGNTGELFF,TGTGCCAGCAGCTTGATAGGGAACACCGGGGAGCTGTTTTTT
TRBJ2-7,.,TRBV4-1,.,CASSQRQGGDYEQYF,TGCGCCAGCAGCCAAAGACAGGGAGGTGACTACGAGCAGTACTTC
TRBJ2-2,.,TRBV3-1/TRBV3-2,.,CASRSRVTGELFF,TGTGCCAGCAGATCCAGGGTTACCGGGGAGCTGTTTTTT
TRBJ2-2,TRBD1,TRBV10-1,.,CASSGQGASMLFF,TGCGCCAGCAGTGGGCAGGGGGCAAGTATGCTGTTTTTT
TRBJ1-1,.,TRBV6-6,.,CASSYGRTLVNTEAFF,TGTGCCAGCAGTTACGGGAGGACCCTCGTTAACACTGAAGCTTTCTTT
TRBJ2-3,.,TRBV19,.,CATKAHNTDTQYF,TGTGCCACCAAGGCCCACAACACAGATACGCAGTATTTT
TRBJ2-7,TRBD1,TRBV19,.,CAETGESYEQYF,TGTGCCGAAACAGGGGAGTCCTACGAGCAGTACTTC
TRBJ2-7,.,TRBV12-2,.,CASRPRPDRGHGNRVEQYF,TGTGCAAGTCGCCCCCGTCCGGACAGGGGTCATGGGAACCGAGTCGAGCAGTACTTC
TRBJ1-6,.,TRBV4-3,.,CASSQGLEGDNSPLHF,TGCGCCAGCAGCCAAGGCCTGGAGGGAGACAATTCACCCCTCCACTTT
TRBJ2-5,TRBD1,TRBV2,.,CASSARGGTGKETQYF,TGTGCCAGCAGTGCCCGCGGTGGGACAGGGAAAGAGACCCAGTACTTC
TRBJ2-6,.,TRBV6-5,.,CATQRGSGANVLTF,TGTGCCACCCAAAGGGGGTCCGGGGCCAACGTCCTGACTTTC
TRBJ2-2,.,TRBV11-2,.,CASSLGTRRGGPPGELFF,TGTGCCAGCAGCTTAGGGACCAGGAGGGGGGGCCCTCCCGGGGAGCTGTTTTTT
TRBJ2-1,.,TRBV7-2,.,CASSLFIDHGSYNEQFF,TGTGCCAGCAGCCTGTTTATTGACCATGGCTCCTACAATGAGCAGTTCTTC
TRBJ1-4,TRBD1,TRBV9,.,CASNRQGTDEKLFF,TGTGCCAGCAACCGACAGGGAACCGACGAAAAACTGTTTTTT
TRBJ2-5,.,TRBV6-2/TRBV6-3,.,CASSYARPQETQYF,TGTGCCAGCAGTTACGCACGACCACAAGAGACCCAGTACTTC
TRBJ2-7,.,TRBV19,once,CASSAKPGQVYEQYF,TGTGCCAGTAGTGCAAAGCCAGGGCAAGTCTACGAGCAGTACTTC
TRBJ1-2,TRBD1,TRBV7-6,.,CASSSVAGGSSYGYTF,TGTGCCAGCAGCTCCGTGGCAGGGGGGTCGTCTTACGGCTACACCTTC
TRBJ2-3,TRBD2,TRBV25-1,.,CASTLPWAGVSIDTQYF,TGTGCCAGCACCCTCCCATGGGCGGGAGTTAGCATAGATACGCAGTATTTT